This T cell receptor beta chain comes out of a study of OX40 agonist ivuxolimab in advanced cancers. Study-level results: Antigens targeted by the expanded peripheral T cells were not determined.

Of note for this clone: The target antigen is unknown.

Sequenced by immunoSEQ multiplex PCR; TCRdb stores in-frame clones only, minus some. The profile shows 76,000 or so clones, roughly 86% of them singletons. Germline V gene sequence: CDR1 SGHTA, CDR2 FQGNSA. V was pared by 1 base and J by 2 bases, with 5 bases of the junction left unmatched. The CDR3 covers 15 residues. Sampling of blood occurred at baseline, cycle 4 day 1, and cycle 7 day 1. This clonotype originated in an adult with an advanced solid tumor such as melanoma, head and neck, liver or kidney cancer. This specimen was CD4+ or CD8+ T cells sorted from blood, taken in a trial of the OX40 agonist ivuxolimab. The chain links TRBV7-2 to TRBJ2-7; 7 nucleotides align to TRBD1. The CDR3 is CASSLVWDRAYEQYF. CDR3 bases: TGTGCCAGCAGCTTAGTATGGGACAGAGCCTACGAGCAGTACTTC. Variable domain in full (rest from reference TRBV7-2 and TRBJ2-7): GAGVSQSPSNKVTEKGKDVELRCDPISGHTALYWYRQSLGQGLEFLIYFQGNSAPDKSGLPSDRFSAERTGGSVSTLTIQRTQQEDSAVYLCASSLVWDRAYEQYFGPGTRLTVT.